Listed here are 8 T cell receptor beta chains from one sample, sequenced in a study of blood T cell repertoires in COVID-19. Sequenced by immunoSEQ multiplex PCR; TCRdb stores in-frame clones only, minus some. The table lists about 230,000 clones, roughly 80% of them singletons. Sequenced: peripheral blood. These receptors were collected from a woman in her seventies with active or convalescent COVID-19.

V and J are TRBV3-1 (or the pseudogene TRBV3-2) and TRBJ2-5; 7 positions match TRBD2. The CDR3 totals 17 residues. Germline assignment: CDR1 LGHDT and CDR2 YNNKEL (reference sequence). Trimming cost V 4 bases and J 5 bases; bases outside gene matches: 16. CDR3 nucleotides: TGTGCCAGCAGCCTCCTTGGCGGGAGATCCCGCCCGGAGACCCAGTACTTC. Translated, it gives CASSLLGGRSRPETQYF.

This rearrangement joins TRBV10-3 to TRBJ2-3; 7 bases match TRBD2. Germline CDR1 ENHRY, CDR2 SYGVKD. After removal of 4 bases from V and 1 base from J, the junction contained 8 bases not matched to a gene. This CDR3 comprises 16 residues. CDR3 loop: CAISGGSVGGTDTQYF. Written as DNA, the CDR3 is TGTGCCATCAGTGGCGGGAGTGTGGGTGGCACAGATACGCAGTATTTT.

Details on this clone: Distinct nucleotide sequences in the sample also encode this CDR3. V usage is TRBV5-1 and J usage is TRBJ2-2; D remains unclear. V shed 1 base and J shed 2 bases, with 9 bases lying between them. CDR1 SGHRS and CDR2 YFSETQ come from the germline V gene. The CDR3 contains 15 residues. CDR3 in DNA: TGCGCCAGCAGCTTGTATGGGCAAAACACCGGGGAGCTGTTTTTT. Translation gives CASSLYGQNTGELFF. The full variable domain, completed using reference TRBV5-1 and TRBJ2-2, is KAGVTQTPRYLIKTRGQQVTLSCSPISGHRSVSWYQQTPGQGLQFLFEYFSETQRNKGNFPGRFSGRQFSNSRSEMNVSTLELGDSALYLCASSLYGQNTGELFFGEGSRLTVL.

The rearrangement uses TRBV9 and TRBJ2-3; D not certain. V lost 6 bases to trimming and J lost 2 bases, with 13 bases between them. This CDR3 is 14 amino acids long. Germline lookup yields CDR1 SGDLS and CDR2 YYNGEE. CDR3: CASTYDTNTDTQYF. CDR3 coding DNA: TGTGCCAGCACCTATGACACAAACACAGATACGCAGTATTTT.

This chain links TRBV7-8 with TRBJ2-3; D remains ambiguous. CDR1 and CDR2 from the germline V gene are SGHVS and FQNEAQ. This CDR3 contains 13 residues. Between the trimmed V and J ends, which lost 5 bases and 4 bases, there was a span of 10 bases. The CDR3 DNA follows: TGTGCCAGCAGCGCAGAGCGTTCAGATACGCAGTATTTT. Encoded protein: CASSAERSDTQYF. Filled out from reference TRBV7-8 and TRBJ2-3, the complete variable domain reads GAGVSQSPRYKVAKRGQDVALRCDPISGHVSLFWYQQALGQGPEFLTYFQNEAQLDKSGLPSDRFFAERPEGSVSTLKIQRTQQEDSAVYLCASSAERSDTQYFGPGTRLTVL.

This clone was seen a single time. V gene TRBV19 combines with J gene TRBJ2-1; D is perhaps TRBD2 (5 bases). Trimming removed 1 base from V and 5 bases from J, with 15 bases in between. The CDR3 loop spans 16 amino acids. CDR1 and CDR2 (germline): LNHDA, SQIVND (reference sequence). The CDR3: CASSIVRLPRHNEQFF. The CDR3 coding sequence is TGTGCCAGTAGTATAGTGCGACTACCTCGTCACAATGAGCAGTTCTTC. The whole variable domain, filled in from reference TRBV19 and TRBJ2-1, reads DGGITQSPKYLFRKEGQNVTLSCEQNLNHDAMYWYRQDPGQGLRLIYYSQIVNDFQKGDIAEGYSVSREKKESFPLTVTSAQKNPTAFYLCASSIVRLPRHNEQFFGPGTRLTVL.

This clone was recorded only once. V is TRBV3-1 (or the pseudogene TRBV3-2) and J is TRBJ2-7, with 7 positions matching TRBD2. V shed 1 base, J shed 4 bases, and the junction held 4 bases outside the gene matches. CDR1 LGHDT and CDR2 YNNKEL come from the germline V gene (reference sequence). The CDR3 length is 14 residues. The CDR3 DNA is TGTGCCAGCAGCCAAGCTAGCGGTCCATACGAGCAGTACTTC. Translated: CASSQASGPYEQYF.

CDR3 in amino acids: CASSLLGGGNQPQHF. In DNA, the CDR3 is TGTGCCAGCTCACTGCTGGGGGGGGGCAATCAGCCCCAGCATTTT. V gene TRBV18 combines with J gene TRBJ1-5, with a weak D call TRBD1 (5 bases). CDR1 and CDR2 (germline): KGHSH, LQKENI. The ends were cut back, 4 bases at V and 2 bases at J, with 12 bases in the middle. This CDR3 has 15 amino acids.